This TCR beta chain was recovered during a study of yellow fever vaccine responses in identical twins. The CDR3 has 16 residues. V lost 3 bases and J lost 3, with 17 bases in between. CDR1 is SGHAT and CDR2 is FQNNGV in the germline V gene. Findings and limits, study-wide: Twins' vaccine T cell responses reportedly seemed partly convergent and partly personalized.

This clonotype was detected only a few times. Its antigen is undetermined. MiXCR was run by TCRdb on the RT-PCR reads, yielding one entry per CDR3 protein. This sample has just over 1,000 distinct CDR3 sequences, with just under 85% found just once. This chain uses TRBV11-2 with TRBJ1-1; D not certain. Sample: T cells from blood (PBMCs), unsorted or a sorted subset (not recorded which), taken before or after yellow fever vaccination (not recorded which). The clonotype originates from a female donor who received the yellow fever vaccine. CDR3 bases: TGTGCCAGCAGCTTGGAGGGTTGGGGTGGCGACACTGAAGCTTTCTTT. Translating gives CASSLEGWGGDTEAFF.